One sample yielded the 20 T cell receptor beta chains listed below, sequenced in a study of blood T cell repertoires in COVID-19. Repertoires were generated with immunoSEQ multiplex PCR, while TCRdb's copy carries only in-frame clones and drops some. This sample has around 130,000 clones, with approximately 86% found just once. The sequencing sample was made of peripheral blood. The receptor set was obtained from a woman between 45 and 60 years old who had recovered from COVID-19.

The chain joins TRBV27 to TRBJ2-4, with 10 bases lining up with TRBD2. V was clipped by 9 bases and J by 2 bases; unmatched bases: 10. The length of the CDR3 is 16 residues. CDR1 is MNHEY, CDR2 SMNVEV, per germline (reference sequence). In nucleotides, the CDR3 is TGTGCCAGTGCCAGCGGGAGGGCGCCGACCAAAAACATTCAGTACTTC. This gives the protein CASASGRAPTKNIQYF.

The V and J genes are TRBV11-3 and TRBJ2-5; a possible D gene is TRBD2 (6 bases). V lost 5 bases, J lost 5 bases, and 12 bases lay in between. Germline CDR1 is SGHNT and CDR2 is YENEEA. The CDR3 sequence is 13 residues long. The CDR3 region has the DNA TGTGCCAGCAGCCAGGGACTGGGGGAGACCCAGTACTTC. Its protein is CASSQGLGETQYF.

The genes are TRBV2 and TRBJ1-1, with D perhaps TRBD1 (5 bases). Deletions cut 0 bases from V and 5 bases from J, with 13 bases between. The CDR3 has 15 amino acids. Germline CDR1 SNHLY, CDR2 FYNNEI. The CDR3 reads CASSEAGGGGTEAFF. The DNA of the CDR3 is TGTGCCAGCAGTGAAGCGGGGGGAGGCGGGACTGAAGCTTTCTTT.

The chain has TRBV3-1 (or the pseudogene TRBV3-2) and TRBJ2-7, with 7 bases lining up with TRBD2. J gave up 1 base and V 1 base, and 1 base lay outside the gene matches. Germline assignment: CDR1 LGHDT and CDR2 YNNKEL (reference sequence). This CDR3 has 14 residues. The CDR3 DNA follows: TGTGCCAGCAGCCAAGGCGGGGGATCCTACGAGCAGTACTTC. Protein product: CASSQGGGSYEQYF.

This sequence joins TRBV9 and TRBJ2-2; 8 positions match TRBD2. Germline V gene sequence: CDR1 SGDLS, CDR2 YYNGEE. This CDR3 contains 17 residues. V dropped 0 bases and J dropped 8; count of bases not matched to a gene: 12. Written as DNA, the CDR3 is TGTGCCAGCAGCGTAGCCCTACTAAGCGGGAGAGGAGGGGAGCTGTTTTTT. Amino acids: CASSVALLSGRGGELFF.

The chain combines TRBV5-1 with TRBJ2-7; 11 bases match TRBD2. Germline V gene sequence: CDR1 SGHRS, CDR2 YFSETQ. J gave up 5 bases and V 4 bases, and 11 bases lay outside the gene matches. The CDR3 sequence is 16 residues long. This CDR3 reads CASSVGASGGINEQYF. In DNA, the CDR3 is TGCGCCAGCAGCGTTGGGGCTAGCGGGGGGATAAACGAGCAGTACTTC. The full variable domain, completed using reference TRBV5-1 and TRBJ2-7, is KAGVTQTPRYLIKTRGQQVTLSCSPISGHRSVSWYQQTPGQGLQFLFEYFSETQRNKGNFPGRFSGRQFSNSRSEMNVSTLELGDSALYLCASSVGASGGINEQYFGPGTRLTVT.

CDR3 region: CASSLGQSNYGYTF. CDR3 bases: TGTGCCAGCAGCTTGGGACAGTCTAACTATGGCTACACCTTC. The chain joins TRBV5-4 to TRBJ1-2; D might be TRBD1 (5 bases). CDR1 is SGHNT and CDR2 is YYREEE in the germline V gene (reference sequence). The CDR3 totals 14 residues. V shed 0 bases and J shed 0 bases, with 6 bases lying between them.

The chain uses TRBV28 and TRBJ1-5, with D hard to call. This CDR3 is built from 13 residues. Deletions cut 7 bases from V and 4 bases from J, with 11 bases between. The germline gives CDR1 MDHEN, CDR2 SYDVKM. CDR3 bases: TGTGCCAGCATCGCAGGCCTAAATCAGCCCCAGCATTTT. Translated: CASIAGLNQPQHF.

This chain joins TRBV6-6 and TRBJ1-4; 7 positions agree with TRBD1. With V trimmed by 2 bases and J by 4 bases, 7 bases remained unmatched. The germline V gene has CDR1 MNHNY and CDR2 SVGAGI (reference sequence). The CDR3 extends over 16 amino acids. CDR3 in amino acids: CASSYRRDSFNEKLFF. The DNA of the CDR3 is TGTGCCAGCAGTTACAGAAGGGACAGCTTTAATGAAAAACTGTTTTTT.

This CDR3 reads CSPAGTSGIYTDTQYF. The CDR3 DNA is TGCAGCCCAGCCGGGACTAGCGGGATCTACACAGATACGCAGTATTTT. The V call is TRBV29-1, the J call TRBJ2-3, with 13 positions matching TRBD2. Germline lookup yields CDR1 SQVTM and CDR2 ANQGSEA. The trim removed 8 bases at V and 2 bases at J, leaving 10 bases unmatched. The CDR3 runs to 16 residues.

This clone was seen only a few times. The chain carries TRBV2 and TRBJ1-2; 9 positions agree with TRBD1. Germline V gives CDR1 SNHLY, CDR2 FYNNEI. This CDR3 region has 14 residues. The junction had 10 bases not matched to a gene; V was cut back by 7 bases and J by 7 bases. CDR3 DNA: TGTGCCAGCACCTCGGACGGACAGGGGTCTGGCTACACCTTC. Translating it yields CASTSDGQGSGYTF.

This clone was found a few times. The V and J genes are TRBV29-1 and TRBJ1-1; D is perhaps TRBD1 (5 bases). This CDR3 region has 13 residues. The germline V and J ends were trimmed by 2 bases and 1 base, with 8 bases remaining between them. Per germline, CDR1 SQVTM and CDR2 ANQGSEA. CDR3 nucleotides: TGCAGCGTTGAAACCGACAGGAACACTGAAGCTTTCTTT. It translates to CSVETDRNTEAFF.

The chain links TRBV5-4 to TRBJ2-7, with D tentatively TRBD2 (6 bases). V lost 1 base to trimming and J lost 3 bases, with 11 bases between them. Germline assignment: CDR1 SGHNT and CDR2 YYREEE (reference sequence). There are 14 residues in the CDR3. The CDR3 nucleotides are TGTGCCAGCAGCTTGACCGGGAGATTCTACGAGCAGTACTTC. Protein sequence: CASSLTGRFYEQYF. Supplemented by reference TRBV5-4 and TRBJ2-7, the full variable domain reads ETGVTQSPTHLIKTRGQQVTLRCSSQSGHNTVSWYQQALGQGPQFIFQYYREEENGRGNFPPRFSGLQFPNYSSELNVNALELDDSALYLCASSLTGRFYEQYFGPGTRLTVT.

V is TRBV12-3 or TRBV12-4 and J is TRBJ1-2; D gene unclear. Trimming took off 1 base at V and 8 bases at J, with 11 bases between the two ends. CDR3 length: 13 amino acids. As DNA, the CDR3 is TGTGCCAGCAGTTTAGAGAGAGCGCGAGGCTACACCTTC. Protein product: CASSLERARGYTF.

The V gene is TRBV5-1, the J gene TRBJ2-1; TRBD2 aligns across 12 bases. Losses at the gene ends were 6 bases for V and 7 bases for J; bases not matched to a gene: 5. In germline, CDR1 is SGHRS, CDR2 YFSETQ. This CDR3 is 14 amino acids long. The CDR3 DNA reads TGCGCCAGCACCATGACTAGCGGGGGAAATGAGCAGTTCTTC. Translated: CASTMTSGGNEQFF.

The V and J genes are TRBV21-1 and TRBJ2-7; no DNA check was done on the table's D call, TRBD2. TRBV21-1 is tagged as a pseudogene. The length of the CDR3 is 14 residues. The CDR3 coding sequence is TGTGCCAGCAGCATCCTAGCGGAGTCCTACGAGCAGTACTTC. It codes for CASSILAESYEQYF.

CDR3 DNA sequence: TGCGCCAGCAGCCGGATGGGACATACTCAAGAGACCCAGTACTTC. It encodes CASSRMGHTQETQYF. The rearrangement uses TRBV4-1 and TRBJ2-5, with a tentative D call TRBD1 (6 bases). This CDR3 is built from 15 residues. V was clipped by 4 bases and J by 2 bases, with 14 bases between them. The germline V gene has CDR1 MGHRA and CDR2 YSYEKL.

This clone appeared a single time. The rearrangement links TRBV2 to TRBJ1-4, with D possibly TRBD1 on 5 matching bases. From germline, CDR1 is SNHLY and CDR2 FYNNEI. V was pared by 8 bases and J by 10 bases, with 17 bases between. The CDR3 loop spans 13 amino acids. The CDR3 reads CASEARRAIKLFF. CDR3 DNA sequence: TGTGCCAGCGAGGCCCGCAGGGCTATAAAACTGTTTTTT.

This rearrangement joins TRBV7-7 to TRBJ2-5; TRBD1 agrees at 7 bases. CDR1 SSHAT and CDR2 FNYEAQ come from the germline V gene (reference sequence). The CDR3 is 13 amino acids. With V trimmed by 5 bases and J by 3 bases, 3 bases remained unmatched. The CDR3 sequence: CASSRDREETQYF. The DNA for the CDR3 is TGTGCCAGCAGCCGTGACAGGGAAGAGACCCAGTACTTC.

The rearrangement links TRBV24-1 to TRBJ1-2, with TRBD1 matching 7 bases. This CDR3 is 14 amino acids long. The germline V gene encodes CDR1 KGHDR and CDR2 SFDVKD. Germline trimming cut 6 bases from V and 4 bases from J; bases unmatched to any gene: 7. Here the CDR3 DNA reads TGTGCCACCAGTCAACGGGACAGTCTCTATGGCTACACCTTC. It yields the protein CATSQRDSLYGYTF.